One sample yielded the 14 T cell receptor beta chains listed below, sequenced in a study of CD8+ T cells in alopecia areata. TCR sequencing used cDNA made by reverse transcription of extracted RNA. Libraries were prepared by immunoSEQ multiplex PCR; TCRdb keeps only in-frame clonotypes and omits some of them. The table records about 180,000 clones, around 63% of them present only once. The sample was CD4+ T cells sorted from blood, taken at week 0. The receptor source for this set is a human donor with alopecia areata.

V gene TRBV29-1 combines with J gene TRBJ2-3, with D perhaps TRBD2 (5 bases). CDR1 is SQVTM and CDR2 is ANQGSEA in the germline V gene. CDR3 length: 13 amino acids. V lost 7 bases and J 1 base, leaving 12 bases between the germline ends. The CDR3: CSGGRDGTDTQYF. CDR3 nucleotide sequence: TGCAGCGGGGGTCGGGATGGCACAGATACGCAGTATTTT.

For this clone: Other DNA sequences in this specimen translate into the identical CDR3. The chain carries TRBV2 and TRBJ2-7; D is perhaps TRBD2 (5 bases). This CDR3 contains 12 residues. Germline CDR1 is SNHLY and CDR2 is FYNNEI. V gave up 6 bases and J gave up 2 bases, with 8 bases separating them. CDR3 region: CASRREAYEQYF. The CDR3 DNA reads as TGTGCCAGCAGACGGGAAGCCTACGAGCAGTACTTC.

This chain uses TRBV7-2 with TRBJ2-1; 7 bases match TRBD2. This CDR3 has 15 residues. V shed 2 bases and J 5 bases; nucleotides not matched to a gene: 6. Germline-derived CDR1 and CDR2 are SGHTA and FQGNSA. CDR3 DNA: TGTGCCAGCAGCTTACAAACGGGGGGTCACAATGAGCAGTTCTTC. It codes for CASSLQTGGHNEQFF.

V and J are TRBV7-9 and TRBJ1-2; maybe TRBD1 (6 bases). This CDR3 is 13 amino acids long. From germline, CDR1 is SEHNR and CDR2 FQNEAQ (reference sequence). Trimming removed 3 bases at V and 8 bases at J, with 13 bases between. The CDR3 loop reads CASSLQQGTGYTF. The CDR3 DNA sequence: TGTGCCAGCAGCTTGCAACAGGGAACCGGCTACACCTTC.

The genes are TRBV29-1 and TRBJ1-2; D not resolved. V lost 6 bases and J lost 4, with 9 bases in between. Germline CDR1 SQVTM, CDR2 ANQGSEA. The CDR3 length is 11 residues. CDR3 region: CSVTTVYGYTF. DNA for the CDR3: TGCAGCGTAACGACGGTCTATGGCTACACCTTC.

This chain uses TRBV30 with TRBJ2-2, with 8 bases identical to TRBD2. CDR1 is GTSNPN and CDR2 is SVGIG in the germline V gene (reference sequence). V trimming: 2 bases; J trimming: 5 bases; junction bases outside the gene matches: 19. CDR3 length: 19 residues. This chain's CDR3 is CAWSIRRLAKNVETGELFF. In DNA form, the CDR3 reads TGTGCCTGGAGTATTAGGAGACTAGCGAAAAATGTTGAGACCGGGGAGCTGTTTTTT.

This clone was counted a few times. The chain is built from TRBV27 and TRBJ1-6; D gene ambiguous. V lost 4 bases to trimming and J lost 8 bases, with 6 bases between them. CDR1 and CDR2 (germline): MNHEY, SMNVEV (reference sequence). This CDR3 is built from 12 residues. This CDR3 reads CASSYVDSPLHF. CDR3 coding DNA: TGTGCCAGCAGTTATGTGGATTCACCCCTCCACTTT.

V and J are TRBV2 and TRBJ2-2; 8 bases fit TRBD2. CDR1 is SNHLY and CDR2 is FYNNEI in the germline V gene. This CDR3 has 17 amino acids. V shed 7 bases and J 4 bases; nucleotides not matched to a gene: 14. CDR3 protein: CASKAAGEGYGTGELFF. The CDR3 coding sequence is TGTGCCAGCAAGGCAGCGGGGGAAGGGTACGGCACCGGGGAGCTGTTTTTT. Full variable domain (remainder filled in from reference TRBV2 and TRBJ2-2): EPEVTQTPSHQVTQMGQEVILRCVPISNHLYFYWYRQILGQKVEFLVSFYNNEISEKSEIFDDQFSVERPDGSNFTLKIRSTKLEDSAMYFCASKAAGEGYGTGELFFGEGSRLTVL.

This clone was counted only a few times. In the same sample, other DNA sequences code for this CDR3. This chain joins TRBV30 and TRBJ1-2; possibly TRBD1 for D (5 bases). Germline CDR1 and CDR2: GTSNPN and SVGIG (reference sequence). The CDR3 contains 12 residues. V was cut by 1 base and J by 4 bases, with 7 bases left in between. The CDR3 nucleotides read TGTGCCTGGAGTGGGCAGGGCTATGGCTACACCTTC. Its translation: CAWSGQGYGYTF.

This clone has only a few counts. This rearrangement joins TRBV25-1 to TRBJ2-3, with D maybe TRBD1 (6 bases). Germline CDR1 is MGHDK and CDR2 is SYGVNS. CDR3 size: 14 residues. Between the trimmed V and J ends, which lost 3 bases and 2 bases, there was a span of 9 bases. The CDR3 loop reads CASSDGQTTDTQYF. The CDR3 DNA follows: TGTGCCAGCAGTGACGGACAGACCACAGATACGCAGTATTTT. Variable domain in full (rest from reference TRBV25-1 and TRBJ2-3): EADIYQTPRYLVIGTGKKITLECSQTMGHDKMYWYQQDPGMELHLIHYSYGVNSTEKGDLSSESTVSRIRTEHFPLTLESARPSHTSQYLCASSDGQTTDTQYFGPGTRLTVL.

The chain uses TRBV30 and TRBJ2-6, with D possibly matching TRBD2 (7 bases). This CDR3 contains 16 residues. CDR1 is GTSNPN and CDR2 is SVGIG in the germline V gene (reference sequence). CDR3 DNA sequence: TGTGCTCGAGGGAGGGGACAAACTTCTGGGGCCAACGTCCTGACTTTC. Amino acids: CARGRGQTSGANVLTF.

The V gene is TRBV6-6, the J gene TRBJ1-1, with a possible D match to TRBD1 (5 bases). V was pared by 7 bases and J by 6 bases, with 21 bases between. The germline V gene encodes CDR1 MNHNY and CDR2 SVGAGI (reference sequence). This CDR3 spans 15 amino acids. CDR3 DNA: TGTGCCAGCATCGACGGGTTGGGGCGCTCGGCTGAAGCTTTCTTT. It translates to CASIDGLGRSAEAFF.

The chain combines TRBV12-2 with TRBJ1-5. TRBV12-2 is shown as a pseudogene. This CDR3 region has 11 residues. CDR3 region: CASRPGQPQHF. The CDR3 coding sequence is TGTGCAAGTCGCCCGGGTCAGCCCCAGCATTTT.

The chain uses TRBV2 and TRBJ1-4, with 8 bases identical to TRBD1. Germline CDR1 reads SNHLY; CDR2 reads FYNNEI. The CDR3 has 14 residues. V gave up 6 bases and J gave up 7 bases; unmatched junction bases: 7. The CDR3 bases are TGTGCCAGCAGGGCGACAGGGGTTCGTGAAAAACTGTTTTTT. Translated: CASRATGVREKLFF. Full variable domain (remainder filled in from reference TRBV2 and TRBJ1-4): EPEVTQTPSHQVTQMGQEVILRCVPISNHLYFYWYRQILGQKVEFLVSFYNNEISEKSEIFDDQFSVERPDGSNFTLKIRSTKLEDSAMYFCASRATGVREKLFFGSGTQLSVL.